This section outlines one T cell receptor (beta chain) sequence together with its context. Its antigen is unidentified. The PCR made use of 60 Vbeta and 13 Jbeta primers. Profiling relied on immunoSEQ multiplex PCR, and the TCRdb table lists in-frame clones only, not all of them. The table has about 110,000 clones, 15% seen once. These data are taken from a study of cytomegalovirus exposure and HLA in healthy donors. Study-wide points: The likely origin of a cluster of highly shared sequence variants was a sequencing artifact.

Per the germline V gene, CDR1 is SGDLS and CDR2 is YYNGEE. With V trimmed by 0 bases and J by 0 bases, 5 bases remained unmatched. The CDR3 loop spans 16 amino acids. The donors, nominally healthy at sampling, likely had unrecorded immune exposures. The chain recombines TRBV9 with TRBJ1-1; the match to TRBD1 covers 7 bases. The TCR comes from a woman aged 18 to 35 in good health and CMV-seronegative. What was sequenced was PBMCs. Here the CDR3 reads CASSVGQGYMNTEAFF. The CDR3 DNA follows: TGTGCCAGCAGCGTAGGACAGGGCTACATGAACACTGAAGCTTTCTTT.